This T cell receptor (beta chain) was identified in a study of CD8 T cells in Susac syndrome. CD8+ and CD4+ blood T cells underwent TCR beta sequencing. Germline assignment: CDR1 SGHTA and CDR2 FQGNSA. This CDR3 is built from 16 residues. Trimming removed 3 bases from V and 2 bases from J; junction bases left unmatched: 6. Worth noting for this clonotype: No antigen is known for it.

It was with random hexamers that about 0.45 to 1 ug RNA was reverse transcribed. The authors amplified TCR beta CDR3 across 54 Vbeta and 13 Jbeta using immunoSEQ multiplex PCR. TCRdb reprocessed the immunoSEQ multiplex PCR reads via MiXCR and lists one record per CDR3 protein. The sample lists approximately 100,000 distinct CDR3 sequences; 92% were seen once. Study findings and constraints: The study acknowledged a relatively small number of individuals in its TCR sequencing and HLA analysis.

The J gene is TRBJ2-5, the V gene TRBV7-2; TRBD2 matches at 10 bases. This TCR derives from a human donor in good health. The sequenced sample was CD4+ T cells from PBMCs. CDR3 DNA: TGTGCCAGCAGCTTGGGACTAGCGTTTACTCAAGAGACCCAGTACTTC. It codes for CASSLGLAFTQETQYF.